This T cell receptor (beta chain) originates from a study of T-cell reconstitution after alpha-beta-depleted transplantation in children. For TCRbeta, the library was prepared with unique molecular identifiers. TCRdb independently ran MiXCR on the PCR reads; one entry per CDR3 protein. The table records hundreds of thousands of distinct CDR3 sequences, 15% to 20% of them present only once. The ends lost 5 bases at V and 5 bases at J; junction bases unmatched: 8. The CDR3 consists of 16 residues. CDR1 and CDR2 (germline): MGHRA, YSYEKL. In its sample, this clonotype was seen a few times. This sample comprised PBMCs, mostly from graft donor cells, obtained 360 days after TCRalphabeta/CD19-depleted stem cell transplant. The source is a male patient between 2 and 10 years old who had a stem cell transplant for acute lymphoblastic leukemia, so the T cells may come from the graft donor. The genes are TRBV4-1 and TRBJ2-7; 14 positions agree with TRBD2. CDR3 sequence (DNA): TGCGCCAGCAGCGGACTAGCGGGAGGTGGGGTGGACGAGCAGTACTTC. Translating gives CASSGLAGGGVDEQYF.